These T cell receptor beta chains were read from a single sample in a study of shared clonotypes between healthy human individuals. The method was immunoSEQ multiplex PCR; TCRdb's version includes in-frame clones alone and lacks a portion of them. The data contain some 1,900,000 clones, roughly 94% of them singletons. Sequenced sample: naive CD8+ T cells sorted from blood. These receptors came from a man between 18 and 29 years old in good health. Each CDR3 is given with its conserved first and last residue. A D gene is named only where the DNA matches it firmly. Clone size is given for some rows only: seen once, a few or many times, or a class if the clone is expanded.

j_gene,len,v_gene,abundance,d_gene,CDR3nt,CDR3aa
TRBJ2-7,12,TRBV5-4,-,-,TGTGCCAGCAGTCCCTATTCCGGCGAGCAGTACTTC,CASSPYSGEQYF
TRBJ2-1,15,TRBV2,-,-,TGTGCCAGCGGGGTGGGGAGTAGCTCCTACAATGAGCAGTTCTTC,CASGVGSSSYNEQFF
TRBJ2-7,17,TRBV6-1,-,TRBD2,TGTGCCAGCAGTGAAGGTCCGACTAGCGGAATCTCCTACGAGCAGTACTTC,CASSEGPTSGISYEQYF
TRBJ2-7,14,TRBV15,-,-,TGTGCCACCAGCAGTGACCGGACACTATACGAGCAGTACTTC,CATSSDRTLYEQYF
TRBJ2-1,16,TRBV10-2,once,TRBD1,TGCGCCAGCAGTGAGTGGCAGGGGGAAGCCTACAATGAGCAGTTCTTC,CASSEWQGEAYNEQFF
TRBJ1-1,13,TRBV9,-,-,TGTGCCAGCGCGGCGGGAGGGAACACTGAAGCTTTCTTT,CASAAGGNTEAFF
TRBJ1-1,14,TRBV11-2,-,-,TGTGCCAGCAGCTCCACGTTTAAAAACACTGAAGCTTTCTTT,CASSSTFKNTEAFF
TRBJ2-7,14,TRBV6-6,-,-,TGTGCCACTCAACCGGGGGCTACCTCCTACGAGCAGTACTTC,CATQPGATSYEQYF
TRBJ2-5,16,TRBV5-6,-,TRBD1,TGTGCCAGCAGCTCCGGGACAGGGGGCTCCTGGGAGACCCAGTACTTC,CASSSGTGGSWETQYF
TRBJ2-1,15,TRBV19,-,TRBD2,TGTGCCAGTAGTCCCAGACTAGCGGCATACAATGAGCAGTTCTTC,CASSPRLAAYNEQFF
TRBJ2-1,14,TRBV11-2,-,TRBD1,TGTGCCGGGGCTAACAGGGGCGCAGGGGGTGAGCAGTTCTTC,CAGANRGAGGEQFF
TRBJ2-2,15,TRBV2,-,-,TGTGCCAGCAGTGATTTGGAGGTGAACACCGGGGAGCTGTTTTTT,CASSDLEVNTGELFF
TRBJ2-5,11,TRBV30,-,TRBD1,TGTGCCATCAGGGGGCAAGAGACCCAGTACTTC,CAIRGQETQYF
TRBJ2-7,15,TRBV12-5,-,-,TGTGCTAGTGGTTTACCGAGTAGTGGGCCCTACGAGCAGTACTTC,CASGLPSSGPYEQYF
TRBJ2-2,13,TRBV2,-,TRBD2,TGTGCCAGTGGACTAGCGGATACCGGGGAGCTGTTTTTT,CASGLADTGELFF
TRBJ2-1,14,TRBV13,-,-,TGTGCCAGCAGCTTAGGTCGCTCCTACAATGAGCAGTTCTTC,CASSLGRSYNEQFF
TRBJ2-7,16,TRBV4-3,once,TRBD2,TGCGCCAGCAGCCAAGATCGGGAGGAGGGATTTGGCGAGCAGTACTTC,CASSQDREEGFGEQYF
TRBJ1-6,14,TRBV4-3,-,-,TGCGCCAGGAATGCCCTTATGGAGGGCTCACCCCTCCACTTT,CARNALMEGSPLHF